Following are 19 T cell receptor beta chains from one sample sequenced in a study of T cells in Graves' hyperthyroidism and ophthalmopathy. TCR beta CDR3 region amplification was performed from RNA transcripts. A set of HTBI primers served as the primers for a first-round RT-PCR of the TCR CDR3. TCRdb recomputed calls from the multiplex PCR reads with MiXCR, one row per CDR3 protein. The sample shows about 840,000 distinct CDR3 sequences, approximately 40% of them seen only once. The sequenced material came from blood. The receptors were sampled from a man between 18 and 35 years old with Graves' hyperthyroidism.

V is TRBV9 and J is TRBJ2-1; tentatively, D is TRBD1 (5 bases). The CDR3 is made up of 13 amino acids. Germline loops: CDR1 SGDLS, CDR2 YYNGEE. V lost 2 bases and J lost 8, with 11 bases in between. The CDR3 spells CASSVDTEDEQFF. The CDR3, as DNA: TGTGCCAGCAGCGTGGACACTGAGGATGAGCAGTTCTTC.

The genes are TRBV14 and TRBJ2-5; the D gene could be TRBD1 or TRBD2 (6 bases each). Trimming left V 0 bases short and J 4 bases short, with 12 bases between. The CDR3 contains 15 residues. Per germline, CDR1 SGHDN and CDR2 FVKESK. The CDR3 DNA is TGTGCCAGCAGCCAAGACTGGGGGGCCGCAGAGACCCAGTACTTC. Its translation: CASSQDWGAAETQYF.

This chain joins TRBV7-9 and TRBJ2-5, with 10 bases lining up with TRBD2. Germline-derived CDR1 and CDR2 are SEHNR and FQNEAQ (reference sequence). The CDR3 loop spans 17 amino acids. The ends lost 5 bases at V and 0 bases at J; junction bases unmatched: 9. The CDR3 loop is CASSPWVLAGDQETQYF. CDR3 bases: TGTGCCAGCAGCCCGTGGGTCCTAGCGGGGGACCAAGAGACCCAGTACTTC.

In its sample, this clonotype was seen once. A junction end diverges from the germline sequence, so it may reflect a read error. J is TRBJ2-7 and V is TRBV10-3; the D gene is possibly TRBD2 (6 bases). There are 15 residues in the CDR3. CDR1 is ENHRY and CDR2 is SYGVKD in the germline V gene. CDR3 amino acids: CASSEALAGQVNEYF. The CDR3 DNA follows: TGTGCCAGCAGTGAAGCGTTGGCGGGGCAGGTTAACGAGTACTTC.

On this clonotype: One end of the junction does not line up with germline, which may come from a read error. The chain is built from TRBV19 and TRBJ2-2, with 11 bases identical to TRBD1. This CDR3 contains 13 residues. Per germline, CDR1 LNHDA and CDR2 SQIVND (reference sequence). This chain's CDR3 is CASTLQGTGGLFF. The CDR3 DNA sequence: TGTGCCAGTACCCTCCAGGGGACAGGGGGGCTGTTTTTT.

This clonotype was seen ten or more times. V gene TRBV11-2 combines with J gene TRBJ1-6; D is ambiguous. V lost 5 bases and J 14 bases, leaving 10 bases between the germline ends. CDR3 length: 11 residues. Germline V gene lookup returns CDR1 SGHAT and CDR2 FQNNGV. CDR3 sequence: CASSPPEALHF. The CDR3 nucleotides are TGTGCCAGCAGCCCCCCAGAGGCCCTCCACTTT.

This rearrangement joins TRBV29-1 to TRBJ1-5, with D uncertain. CDR1 and CDR2 (germline): SQVTM, ANQGSEA. The CDR3 is 14 residues long. The CDR3 reads CSPLGRVSNQPQHF. CDR3 in DNA: TGCAGTCCTCTAGGGAGGGTTAGCAATCAGCCCCAGCATTTT.

The chain employs TRBV21-1 and TRBJ1-1; the table's D call, TRBD1, has no DNA check behind it. TRBV21-1 is reported as a pseudogene. The CDR3 has 19 amino acids. CDR3 bases: TGTGCCAGCAGTTCGTACCGACTAACAACGACAGGGGGGAACACTGAAGCTTTCTTT. Its translation: CASSSYRLTTTGGNTEAFF.

This clonotype was seen ten or more times. The rearrangement joins TRBV7-9 to TRBJ2-7; D is unresolved. Germline loops: CDR1 SEHNR, CDR2 FQNEAQ (reference sequence). This CDR3 region has 11 residues. The V and J ends lost 4 bases and 3 bases respectively, with 4 bases between them. This CDR3 reads CASSSIYEQYF. CDR3 DNA sequence: TGTGCCAGCAGCTCCATCTACGAGCAGTACTTC.

The V and J genes are TRBV5-5 and TRBJ2-7; 9 nucleotides match TRBD2. The trim removed 4 bases at V and 4 bases at J, leaving 6 bases unmatched. This CDR3 is 14 amino acids long. Germline V gene sequence: CDR1 SGHKS, CDR2 YYEKEE (reference sequence). As DNA, the CDR3 is TGTGCCAGCAGCCTATGGACTAGCGTTTACGAGCAGTACTTC. It is translated as CASSLWTSVYEQYF.

This chain joins TRBV29-1 and TRBJ1-3; D uncertain. Trimming left V 4 bases short and J 7 bases short, with 8 bases between. Germline V gene sequence: CDR1 SQVTM, CDR2 ANQGSEA. This CDR3 region has 11 residues. The CDR3 DNA follows: TGCAGCGTTGCAAACACGAACACCATATATTTT. It encodes CSVANTNTIYF.

This clonotype was found many times. The chain carries TRBV20-1 and TRBJ1-6; D gene unclear. Per the germline V gene, CDR1 is DFQATT and CDR2 is SNEGSKA (reference sequence). The CDR3 length is 13 residues. Trimming pared 3 bases from V and 6 bases from J, leaving 9 bases between. The CDR3 here is CSASLTSNSPLHF. DNA of the CDR3: TGCAGTGCTAGTCTGACGTCTAATTCACCCCTCCACTTT.

This clonotype was observed a single time. At one boundary the junction diverges from the germline segment, which might be a read error. The genes are TRBV12-3 or TRBV12-4 and TRBJ2-5; D not resolved. This CDR3 has 19 amino acids. CDR3 coding DNA: TGTGCCAGCAGTGAACCCCCCGCTATGACGGCGATCCCCCAAGAGGCCCAGTACTTC. Amino acid sequence: CASSEPPAMTAIPQEAQYF.

This clonotype has ten or more counts. The chain recombines TRBV7-9 with TRBJ2-2; D perhaps matches TRBD1 (5 bases). Per germline, CDR1 SEHNR and CDR2 FQNEAQ (reference sequence). V was pared by 5 bases and J by 4 bases, with 8 bases between. The CDR3 has 13 residues. CDR3 in DNA: TGTGCCAGCAGCGACAGAGTCACCGGGGAGCTGTTTTTT. Protein product: CASSDRVTGELFF.

This rearrangement joins TRBV12-3 or TRBV12-4 to TRBJ1-5; 9 bases are a match to TRBD1. CDR3 size: 16 residues. J gave up 2 bases and V 5 bases, and 7 bases lay outside the gene matches. CDR3 loop: CASSPATGGRNQPQHF. The CDR3 DNA is TGTGCCAGCAGTCCCGCGACAGGGGGACGCAATCAGCCCCAGCATTTT.

In its sample, this clonotype was seen many times. This chain uses TRBV2 with TRBJ1-5, with D uncertain. V dropped 5 bases and J dropped 6 bases, with 20 bases sitting between them. This CDR3 spans 16 amino acids. In germline, CDR1 is SNHLY, CDR2 FYNNEI. CDR3 coding DNA: TGTGCCAGCAGTACGAGGGTCAAGGGTAATCGTCAGCCCCAGCATTTT. This gives the protein CASSTRVKGNRQPQHF.

The rearrangement joins TRBV7-2 to TRBJ1-1; 7 positions agree with TRBD1. With 5 bases clipped from V and 2 bases from J, the junction kept 17 bases outside the gene matches. There are 18 residues in the CDR3. CDR1 and CDR2 (germline): SGHTA, FQGNSA. The CDR3 loop reads CASSPHLYRDSSNTEAFF. The CDR3 DNA is TGTGCCAGCAGCCCGCACTTGTATCGGGACAGTAGTAACACTGAAGCTTTCTTT.

The chain joins TRBV9 to TRBJ2-5; the match to TRBD1 covers 8 bases. After removal of 7 bases from V and 2 bases from J, the junction contained 10 bases not matched to a gene. CDR3 length equals 15 residues. In germline, CDR1 is SGDLS, CDR2 YYNGEE. The CDR3 nucleotides read TGTGCCAGCTTTGCTCGGACAGGGCGGCAAGAGACCCAGTACTTC. Residues: CASFARTGRQETQYF.

The V gene is TRBV6-6, the J gene TRBJ1-1; D unresolved. This CDR3 comprises 15 residues. Per the germline V gene, CDR1 is MNHNY and CDR2 is SVGAGI (reference sequence). V gave up 5 bases and J gave up 1 base, with 14 bases separating them. The DNA of the CDR3 is TGTGCCAGCAGTGCCAGCCGGGCGGCGAACACTGAAGCTTTCTTT. The encoded protein is CASSASRAANTEAFF.